This T cell receptor beta chain emerged from a study of blood T cell repertoires in COVID-19. Looked up from germline, CDR1 is SGHTS and CDR2 is YDEGEE. Trimming removed 0 bases at V and 7 bases at J, with 14 bases between. The CDR3 spans 16 residues. Original processing methods: Scientists estimated how many nucleated cells there were by amplifying reference gene primers. Here immunoSEQ multiplex PCR was the method, and the copy in TCRdb shows in-frame clones only, minus some. The D gene and trimming were derived from the DNA, and the V and J assignments and clone size from that table. The table lists fewer than 350,000 clones, approximately 90% of them singletons. Recruitment covered about two dozen US areas and drew participants whose ages spanned about 18 to 90 years. Clinical histories supplied by participants themselves formed the basis of cohort assignment.

This TCR derives from a woman aged 40 to 50 with acute COVID-19. The specimen was PBMCs or T cells enriched from blood (not recorded which). The chain combines TRBV5-8 with TRBJ1-6, with a tentative D call TRBD1 (6 bases). The DNA for the CDR3 is TGTGCCAGCAGCTTGGTTGGGGGCGGAGGCAATTCACCCCTCCACTTT. It is translated as CASSLVGGGGNSPLHF.